This TCR beta chain was documented in a study of tumor-infiltrating lymphocytes in primary liver carcinoma. In the study overall: Staged T1-T3 N0M0, the tumors had sizes that ranged from about 4.2 to 11 cm across.

The authors made TCR beta cDNA from 500 to 600 ng total RNA with a constant-region primer. Researchers made the TCR beta libraries by running three nested multiplex PCR rounds with slightly modified ARM-PCR. One entry per CDR3 protein, called by TCRdb with MiXCR from the multiplex PCR reads. The repertoire has about 59,000 distinct CDR3 sequences, less than 85% of them found once; the top ten carry roughly 60%. RNA and DNA were co-extracted from around 20-30 mg of unsorted bulk tissue. Findings and limits, study-wide: With p = 0.039, the top-250-clone fraction in tumors significantly exceeded that in blood. For tumor-adjacent and tumor-blood pairs, overlap was less than that seen for tumor region pairs.

Turning to this clonotype: Its target is not known. A read error may be the cause here, since a much bigger clone is one base away.

Sequenced material: liver tumor tissue from sampling region 2. Stated subset: tumor region T2, inferior pole. The receptor comes from a man aged 35-49 years with primary liver carcinoma and hepatitis B virus infection.

The CDR3: CASSPELSEEAQYF. The CDR3 DNA sequence: TGTGCCAGCAGCCCGGAGCTATCGGAAGAGGCCCAGTACTTC. This chain uses TRBV7-9 with TRBJ2-5; D remains unclear. There are 14 residues in the CDR3. Germline assignment: CDR1 SEHNR and CDR2 FQNEAQ (reference sequence).